This T cell receptor (beta chain) was recorded in a study of T-cell reconstitution after alpha-beta-depleted transplantation in children (dated by TCRdb to about 2016). With regard to the full study: Using TCR repertoire profiling, the study quantitatively followed how T-cell immune reconstitution unfolded in children after TCRalphabeta/CD19-depleted allogeneic hematopoietic cell transplantation.

Preparation of the library involved PCR. The sequencer listed for this sample is Illumina HiSeq 2500. Molecular barcoding was employed in the preparation of TCR libraries, with unique molecular identifiers being used to normalize TCRbeta repertoire quantification. The public reads were quality trimmed at Q25 with fastp and then assembled into clones with MiXCR by TCRdb, keeping productive beta chains. Duplicate CDR3 protein sequences are folded into a single record with the most common DNA and genes. This sample gives almost 400,000 distinct CDR3 sequences in total; 20% of them show up just once. Clones ranked in the top ten supply less than 4.5% of the sample. This clonotype was observed at least ten times. Its antigen remains unidentified. No base qualities exist here, and no much larger clone lies one base off it. Trimming costs V 2 bases and J 8 bases, and their ends lie 5 bases apart. Its CDR3 holds 11 amino acids, cysteine through phenylalanine. The entry retains the CDR3 DNA only, 33 bases that are in frame from base 1. The germline V gene encodes CDR1 SGHRS and CDR2 YFSETQ.

Sequencing used PBMCs from the stem cell graft donor, obtained from the stem cell graft. The origin of this receptor is a human donor who donated a stem cell graft to a child with acute myeloid leukemia. In this chain, TRBV5-1 is recombined with TRBJ2-1; there is no confident call for the D gene. The CDR3 is CASSFEHEQFF. The bases are TGCGCCAGCAGCTTTGAACATGAGCAGTTCTTC.